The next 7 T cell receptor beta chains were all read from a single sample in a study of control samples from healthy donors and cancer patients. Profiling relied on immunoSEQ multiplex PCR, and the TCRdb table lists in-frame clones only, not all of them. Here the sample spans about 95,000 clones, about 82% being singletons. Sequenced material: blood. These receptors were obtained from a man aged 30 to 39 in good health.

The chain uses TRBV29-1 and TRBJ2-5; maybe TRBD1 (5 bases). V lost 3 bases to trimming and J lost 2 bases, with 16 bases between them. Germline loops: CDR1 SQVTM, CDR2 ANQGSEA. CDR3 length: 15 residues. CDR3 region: CSVDTMLTGQETQYF. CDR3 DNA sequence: TGCAGCGTTGACACCATGCTAACAGGTCAAGAGACCCAGTACTTC.

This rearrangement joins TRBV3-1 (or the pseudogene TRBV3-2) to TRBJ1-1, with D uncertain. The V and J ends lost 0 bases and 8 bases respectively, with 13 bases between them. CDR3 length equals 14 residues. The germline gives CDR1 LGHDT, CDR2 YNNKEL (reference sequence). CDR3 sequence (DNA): TGTGCCAGCAGCCAAGATCTCCGAATGGAGGAAGCTTTCTTT. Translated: CASSQDLRMEEAFF.

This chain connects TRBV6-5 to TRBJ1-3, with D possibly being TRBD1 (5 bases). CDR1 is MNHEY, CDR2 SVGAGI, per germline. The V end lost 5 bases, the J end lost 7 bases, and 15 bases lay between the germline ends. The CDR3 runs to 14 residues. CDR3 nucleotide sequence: TGTGCCAGCAGTATCGGGACGGCTGCGAACACCATATATTTT. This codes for CASSIGTAANTIYF.

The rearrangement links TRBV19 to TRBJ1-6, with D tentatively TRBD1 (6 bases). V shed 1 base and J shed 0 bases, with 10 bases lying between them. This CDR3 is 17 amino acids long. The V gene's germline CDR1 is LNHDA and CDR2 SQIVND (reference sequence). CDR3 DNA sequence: TGTGCCAGTAGTATAGCTGGCAGGGGCTCCTATAATTCACCCCTCCACTTT. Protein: CASSIAGRGSYNSPLHF.

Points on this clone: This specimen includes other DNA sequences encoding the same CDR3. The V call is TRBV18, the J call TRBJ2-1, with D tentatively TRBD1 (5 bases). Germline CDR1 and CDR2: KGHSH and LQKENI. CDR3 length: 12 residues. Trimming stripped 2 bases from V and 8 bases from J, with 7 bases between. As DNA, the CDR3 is TGTGCCAGCTCACCAACAGGACATGAGCAGTTCTTC. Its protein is CASSPTGHEQFF.

The DNA for the CDR3 is TGTGCCATCGAAAAAGTTCGGGGTGGGGGCTACACCTTC. This codes for CAIEKVRGGGYTF. The chain carries TRBV2 and TRBJ1-2; D gene uncertain. Germline V lookup: CDR1 SNHLY, CDR2 FYNNEI. Trimming pared 10 bases from V and 8 bases from J, leaving 20 bases between. The CDR3 is made up of 13 amino acids.

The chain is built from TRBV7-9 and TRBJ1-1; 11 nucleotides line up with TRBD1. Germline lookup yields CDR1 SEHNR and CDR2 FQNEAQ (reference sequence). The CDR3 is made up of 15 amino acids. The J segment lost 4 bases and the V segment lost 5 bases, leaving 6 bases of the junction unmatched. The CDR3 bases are TGTGCCAGCAGCACTGGACAGGGGGCGTTCACTGAAGCTTTCTTT. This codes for CASSTGQGAFTEAFF.